The rows below give T cell receptor beta chains drawn from one sample of a study of cytomegalovirus exposure and HLA in healthy donors. Here immunoSEQ multiplex PCR was the method, and the copy in TCRdb shows in-frame clones only, minus some. The table includes some 100,000 clones, more than 60% detected once. The sequencing input was PBMCs. The receptors come from a female donor in good health and CMV-seronegative. Each CDR3 is given with its conserved first and last residue. D genes are given only for firm matches. Expanded clones are given a class, and other clones once, few, many or no size at all.

V gene,clone size,D gene,J gene,CDR3 length,CDR3 protein,CDR3 DNA
TRBV18,-,-,TRBJ2-7,18,CASSPLGGGVRDIYEQYF,TGTGCCAGCTCACCATTAGGGGGAGGGGTAAGAGATATCTACGAGCAGTACTTC
TRBV15,-,-,TRBJ2-7,15,CATSVGETETYEQYF,TGTGCCACCAGCGTCGGGGAAACCGAGACCTACGAGCAGTACTTC
TRBV5-5,-,TRBD2,TRBJ2-5,15,CASSLEGLAVETQYF,TGTGCCAGCAGCTTGGAGGGACTAGCTGTTGAGACCCAGTACTTC
TRBV5-1,once,TRBD1,TRBJ2-7,15,CASSLDRGPNYEQYF,TGCGCCAGCAGCTTGGACAGGGGGCCAAATTACGAGCAGTACTTC
TRBV15,-,-,TRBJ1-5,14,CATSRKQGNQPQHF,TGTGCCACCAGCAGGAAGCAGGGAAATCAGCCCCAGCATTTT
TRBV7-2,-,TRBD2,TRBJ2-3,15,CASSLLAGGPDTQYF,TGTGCCAGCAGCTTACTAGCGGGGGGGCCAGATACGCAGTATTTT
TRBV6-5,few,-,TRBJ1-5,14,CASTEITGSQPQHF,TGTGCCAGCACCGAAATAACAGGGAGTCAGCCCCAGCATTTT
TRBV6-1,-,TRBD2,TRBJ2-1,13,CASRGSGGYEQLF,TGTGCCAGCAGGGGTAGCGGGGGTTATGAGCAGCTCTTC
TRBV4-2,-,TRBD2,TRBJ2-3,17,CASSHSGTSGGGDTQYF,TGTGCCAGCAGCCATTCCGGGACTAGCGGGGGGGGAGATACGCAGTATTTT
TRBV6-1,few,-,TRBJ1-1,15,CASSEAGRGNTEAFF,TGTGCCAGCAGTGAAGCGGGCAGGGGGAACACTGAAGCTTTCTTT
TRBV6-6,-,TRBD2,TRBJ2-5,14,CASSYIAGRETQYF,TGTGCCAGCAGTTATATAGCGGGGAGAGAGACCCAGTACTTC
TRBV6-1,-,TRBD2,TRBJ2-1,15,CASRRGDLSYNEQFF,TGTGCCAGCCGGCGGGGGGACCTCTCCTACAATGAGCAGTTCTTC
TRBV6-6,-,-,TRBJ2-7,13,CASSYSQAYEQYF,TGTGCCAGCAGTTACTCCCAGGCCTACGAGCAGTACTTC
TRBV30,-,-,TRBJ1-3,13,CAWSGVSGNTIYF,TGTGCCTGGAGCGGTGTTTCCGGAAACACCATATATTTT
TRBV30,-,TRBD2,TRBJ2-7,15,CAWSRQSGRLYEQYF,TGTGCCTGGAGCCGGCAGAGCGGGAGGCTATACGAGCAGTACTTC
TRBV5-1,few,-,TRBJ1-1,13,CASSFSTGYEAFF,TGCGCCAGCAGCTTCTCGACAGGCTATGAAGCTTTCTTT
TRBV6-1,few,TRBD2,TRBJ2-5,15,CASSEGGLAGETQYF,TGTGCCAGCAGTGAAGGGGGACTAGCAGGAGAGACCCAGTACTTC
TRBV2,-,-,TRBJ2-1,16,CASTPQPPLGNNEQFF,TGTGCCAGTACGCCACAGCCTCCCCTCGGGAACAATGAGCAGTTCTTC
TRBV4-1,-,-,TRBJ1-1,14,CASSQDGGGTEAFF,TGCGCCAGCAGCCAAGACGGGGGGGGCACTGAAGCTTTCTTT
TRBV18,-,-,TRBJ2-7,15,CASSPPSRDSYEQYF,TGTGCCAGCTCACCACCCTCCAGGGACTCCTACGAGCAGTACTTC
TRBV7-9,-,-,TRBJ2-1,13,CASSSEEGREQFF,TGTGCCAGCAGCTCCGAGGAGGGTCGGGAGCAGTTCTTC
TRBV5-1,-,-,TRBJ2-2,13,CASQPEEIGELFF,TGCGCCAGCCAACCTGAGGAGATCGGGGAGCTGTTTTTT
TRBV5-1,few,-,TRBJ1-1,15,CASHGGGGLNTEAFF,TGCGCCAGCCATGGAGGGGGGGGACTGAACACTGAAGCTTTCTTT
TRBV6-4,few,TRBD2,TRBJ2-3,16,CASSDSPRGGADTQYF,TGTGCCAGCAGTGACTCTCCTCGCGGGGGGGCAGATACGCAGTATTTT
TRBV5-6,-,-,TRBJ1-1,15,CASSSSGNGNTEAFF,TGTGCCAGCAGCTCAAGCGGAAATGGGAACACTGAAGCTTTCTTT
TRBV6-1,-,TRBD1,TRBJ1-6,15,CASRIGTGSRRPLHF,TGTGCCAGCCGGATAGGGACAGGATCCCGACGGCCCCTCCACTTT
TRBV5-3,-,-,TRBJ1-3,15,CASLRGIHSGNTIYF,TGTGCCAGTCTCCGTGGCATCCACTCTGGAAACACCATATATTTT
TRBV19,-,-,TRBJ2-3,16,CASSIPRGRGADTQYF,TGTGCCAGTAGTATTCCGCGCGGTCGGGGTGCAGATACGCAGTATTTT
TRBV6-1,once,TRBD1,TRBJ1-5,15,CASRDRGKGNQPQHF,TGTGCCAGCCGGGACAGGGGAAAGGGCAATCAGCCCCAGCATTTT
TRBV7-9,few,-,TRBJ2-7,15,CASSQDVERTYEQYF,TGTGCCAGCAGCCAAGATGTAGAGAGAACCTACGAGCAGTACTTC
TRBV6-1,-,-,TRBJ1-5,16,CASSESFWESNQPQHF,TGTGCCAGCAGTGAATCGTTTTGGGAGAGCAATCAGCCCCAGCATTTT
TRBV2,-,-,TRBJ1-1,15,CASSEGGVLRIKAFF,TGTGCCAGCAGTGAAGGGGGAGTCTTGCGCATAAAAGCTTTCTTT
TRBV4-1,once,-,TRBJ2-3,14,CASRPVTTVITQYF,TGCGCCAGCCGGCCTGTGACTACCGTAATTACGCAGTATTTT
TRBV5-1,once,-,TRBJ2-3,18,CASSLPGGTEIGTDTQYF,TGCGCCAGCAGCTTGCCGGGGGGGACAGAGATCGGCACAGATACGCAGTATTTT
TRBV7-9,-,-,TRBJ1-5,15,CASSPGTNRDQPQHF,TGTGCCAGCAGCCCAGGGACAAACCGGGATCAGCCCCAGCATTTT
TRBV6-1,-,TRBD1,TRBJ1-5,13,CAGNRDRDQPQHF,TGTGCCGGCAACCGGGACAGAGATCAGCCCCAGCATTTT
TRBV19,-,-,TRBJ1-5,11,CASGVYQPQHF,TGTGCCAGTGGAGTTTATCAGCCCCAGCATTTT